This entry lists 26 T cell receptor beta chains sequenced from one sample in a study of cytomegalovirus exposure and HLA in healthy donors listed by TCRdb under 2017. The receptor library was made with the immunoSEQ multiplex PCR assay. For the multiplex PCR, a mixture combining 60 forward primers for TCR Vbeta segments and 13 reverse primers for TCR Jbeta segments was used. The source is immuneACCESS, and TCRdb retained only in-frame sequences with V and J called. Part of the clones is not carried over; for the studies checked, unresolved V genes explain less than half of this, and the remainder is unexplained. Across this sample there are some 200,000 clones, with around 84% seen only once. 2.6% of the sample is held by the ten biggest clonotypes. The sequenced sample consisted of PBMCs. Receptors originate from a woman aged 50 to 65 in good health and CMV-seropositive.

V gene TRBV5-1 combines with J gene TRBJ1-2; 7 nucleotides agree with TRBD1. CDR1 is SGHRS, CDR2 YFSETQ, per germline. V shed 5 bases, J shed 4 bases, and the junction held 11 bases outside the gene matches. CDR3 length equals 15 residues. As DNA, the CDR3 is TGCGCCAGCAGGGCGGGACAGCCTGGTACCTATGGCTACACCTTC. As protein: CASRAGQPGTYGYTF.

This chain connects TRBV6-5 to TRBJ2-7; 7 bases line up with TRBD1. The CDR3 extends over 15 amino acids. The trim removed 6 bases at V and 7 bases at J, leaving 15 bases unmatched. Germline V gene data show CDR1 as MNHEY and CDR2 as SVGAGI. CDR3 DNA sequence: TGTGCCAGCAGCGAGACGGGACAGCCCCGGGGAGAGCAGTACTTC. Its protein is CASSETGQPRGEQYF.

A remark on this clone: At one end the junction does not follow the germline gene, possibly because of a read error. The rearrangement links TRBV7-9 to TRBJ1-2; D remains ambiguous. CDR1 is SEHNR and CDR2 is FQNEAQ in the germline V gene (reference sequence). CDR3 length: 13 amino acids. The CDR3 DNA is TGTTCCAGCAGCTTAGGGAGGGTCTATGGCTACACCTTC. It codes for CSSSLGRVYGYTF. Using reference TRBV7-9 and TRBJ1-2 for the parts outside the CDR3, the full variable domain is DTGVSQNPRHKITKRGQNVTFRCDPISEHNRLYWYRQTLGQGPEFLTYFQNEAQLEKSRLLSDRFSAERPKGSFSTLEIQRTEQGDSAMYLCSSSLGRVYGYTFGSGTRLTVV.

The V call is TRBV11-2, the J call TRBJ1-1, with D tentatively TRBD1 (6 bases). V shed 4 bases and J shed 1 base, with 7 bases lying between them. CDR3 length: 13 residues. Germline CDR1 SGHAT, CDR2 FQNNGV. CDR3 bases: TGTGCCAGCAGCTGGACAGCGAACACTGAAGCTTTCTTT. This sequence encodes CASSWTANTEAFF.

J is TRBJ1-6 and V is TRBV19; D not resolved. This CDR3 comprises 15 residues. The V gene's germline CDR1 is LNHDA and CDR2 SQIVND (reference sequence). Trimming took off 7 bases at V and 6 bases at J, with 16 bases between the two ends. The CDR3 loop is CASTPTGFPNSPLHF. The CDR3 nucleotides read TGTGCCAGTACCCCTACGGGGTTTCCTAATTCACCCCTCCACTTT.

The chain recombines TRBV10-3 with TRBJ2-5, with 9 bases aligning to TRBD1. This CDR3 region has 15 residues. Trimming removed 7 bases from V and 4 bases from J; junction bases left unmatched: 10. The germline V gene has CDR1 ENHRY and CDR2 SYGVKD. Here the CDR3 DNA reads TGTGCCATCACCCCGGGACAGGGTTTGGGAGAGACCCAGTACTTC. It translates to CAITPGQGLGETQYF.

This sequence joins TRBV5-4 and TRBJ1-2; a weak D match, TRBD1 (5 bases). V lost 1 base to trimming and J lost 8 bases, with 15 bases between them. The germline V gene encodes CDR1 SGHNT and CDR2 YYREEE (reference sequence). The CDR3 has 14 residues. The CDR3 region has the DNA TGTGCCAGCAGCTTGAAAGGGGCTCCCAACGGCTACACCTTC. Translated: CASSLKGAPNGYTF.

This CDR3 is CASRLPAGVRTGELFF. CDR3 DNA sequence: TGTGCCAGCAGGTTACCAGCGGGGGTAAGAACCGGGGAGCTGTTTTTT. The V and J genes are TRBV2 and TRBJ2-2; 8 bases align to TRBD2. V lost 6 bases to trimming and J lost 5 bases; unmatched junction nucleotides: 11. The CDR3 is 16 amino acids. Looked up from germline, CDR1 is SNHLY and CDR2 is FYNNEI.

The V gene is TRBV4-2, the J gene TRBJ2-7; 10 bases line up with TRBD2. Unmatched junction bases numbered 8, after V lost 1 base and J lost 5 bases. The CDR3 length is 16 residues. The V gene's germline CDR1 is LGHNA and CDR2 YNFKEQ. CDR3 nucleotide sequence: TGTGCCAGCAGCCAAGTTTACTCCGGGACTAGCGACGAGCAGTACTTC. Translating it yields CASSQVYSGTSDEQYF.

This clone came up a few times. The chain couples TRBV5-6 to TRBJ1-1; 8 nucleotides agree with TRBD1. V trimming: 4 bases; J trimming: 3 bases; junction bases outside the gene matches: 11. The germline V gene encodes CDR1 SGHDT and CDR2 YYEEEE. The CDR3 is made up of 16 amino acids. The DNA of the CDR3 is TGTGCCAGCAGCCCGGGGGACGGACAGGGTTACACTGAAGCTTTCTTT. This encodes CASSPGDGQGYTEAFF. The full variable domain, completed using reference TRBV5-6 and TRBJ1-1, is DAGVTQSPTHLIKTRGQQVTLRCSPKSGHDTVSWYQQALGQGPQFIFQYYEEEERQRGNFPDRFSGHQFPNYSSELNVNALLLGDSALYLCASSPGDGQGYTEAFFGQGTRLTVV.

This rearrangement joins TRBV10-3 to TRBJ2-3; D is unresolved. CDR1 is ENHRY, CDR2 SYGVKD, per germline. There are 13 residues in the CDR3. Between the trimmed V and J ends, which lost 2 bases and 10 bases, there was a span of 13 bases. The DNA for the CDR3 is TGTGCCATCAGTGAGGAGGAACCGCGACCGCAGTATTTT. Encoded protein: CAISEEEPRPQYF.

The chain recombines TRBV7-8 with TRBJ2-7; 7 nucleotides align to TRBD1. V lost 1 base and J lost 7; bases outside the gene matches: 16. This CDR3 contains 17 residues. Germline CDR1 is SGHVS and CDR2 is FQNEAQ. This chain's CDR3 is CASSLGRSGQPQLEQYF. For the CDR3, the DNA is TGTGCCAGCAGCTTAGGTCGATCGGGACAGCCTCAGTTGGAGCAGTACTTC.

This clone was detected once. The CDR3 DNA reads as TGTGCCAGCAGCTTAACTACTAGCGGGGCAGTAACCGGGGAGCTGTTTTTT. Its protein is CASSLTTSGAVTGELFF. V usage is TRBV11-3 and J usage is TRBJ2-2; 10 nucleotides line up with TRBD2. The trim removed 2 bases at V and 5 bases at J, leaving 8 bases unmatched. Germline V gives CDR1 SGHNT, CDR2 YENEEA. CDR3 length: 17 residues.

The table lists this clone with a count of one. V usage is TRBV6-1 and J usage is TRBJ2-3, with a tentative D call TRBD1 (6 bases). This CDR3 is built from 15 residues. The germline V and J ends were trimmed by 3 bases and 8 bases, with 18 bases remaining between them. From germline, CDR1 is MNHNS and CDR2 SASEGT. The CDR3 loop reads CASSEGATGIFTQYF. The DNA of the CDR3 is TGTGCCAGCAGTGAGGGCGCGACAGGAATTTTTACGCAGTATTTT.

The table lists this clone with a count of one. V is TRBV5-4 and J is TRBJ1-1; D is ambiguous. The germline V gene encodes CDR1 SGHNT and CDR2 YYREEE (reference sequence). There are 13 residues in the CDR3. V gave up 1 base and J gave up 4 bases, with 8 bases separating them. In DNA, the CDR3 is TGTGCCAGCAGCTTGCTGGGGAGCACTGAAGCTTTCTTT. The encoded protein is CASSLLGSTEAFF. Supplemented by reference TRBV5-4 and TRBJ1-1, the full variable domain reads ETGVTQSPTHLIKTRGQQVTLRCSSQSGHNTVSWYQQALGQGPQFIFQYYREEENGRGNFPPRFSGLQFPNYSSELNVNALELDDSALYLCASSLLGSTEAFFGQGTRLTVV.

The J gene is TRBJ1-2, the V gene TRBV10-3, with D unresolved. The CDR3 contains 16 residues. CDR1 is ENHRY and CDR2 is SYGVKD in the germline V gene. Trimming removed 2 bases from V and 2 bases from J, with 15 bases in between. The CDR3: CAISERLGVMNYGYTF. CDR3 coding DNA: TGTGCCATCAGTGAGCGCCTCGGGGTTATGAACTATGGCTACACCTTC.

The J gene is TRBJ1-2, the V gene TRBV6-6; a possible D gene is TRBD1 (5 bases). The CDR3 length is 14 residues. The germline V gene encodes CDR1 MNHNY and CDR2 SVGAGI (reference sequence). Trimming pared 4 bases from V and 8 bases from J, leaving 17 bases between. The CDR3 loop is CASSSTGGSGGYTF. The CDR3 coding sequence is TGTGCCAGCAGTTCCACGGGGGGTTCAGGCGGCTACACCTTC.

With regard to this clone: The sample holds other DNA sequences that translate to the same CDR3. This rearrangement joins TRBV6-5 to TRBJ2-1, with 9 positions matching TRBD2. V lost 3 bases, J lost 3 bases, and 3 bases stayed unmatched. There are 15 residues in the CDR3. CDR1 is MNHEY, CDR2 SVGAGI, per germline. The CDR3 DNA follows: TGTGCCAGCAGTTATAGCGGGGGCCGCTACAATGAGCAGTTCTTC. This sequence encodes CASSYSGGRYNEQFF.

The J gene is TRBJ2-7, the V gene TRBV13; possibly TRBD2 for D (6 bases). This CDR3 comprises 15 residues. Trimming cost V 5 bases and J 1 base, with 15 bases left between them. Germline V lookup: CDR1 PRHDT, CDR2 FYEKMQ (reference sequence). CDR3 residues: CASSLPGRGSYEQYF. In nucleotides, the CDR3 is TGTGCCAGCAGCCTCCCTGGGCGGGGATCCTACGAGCAGTACTTC.

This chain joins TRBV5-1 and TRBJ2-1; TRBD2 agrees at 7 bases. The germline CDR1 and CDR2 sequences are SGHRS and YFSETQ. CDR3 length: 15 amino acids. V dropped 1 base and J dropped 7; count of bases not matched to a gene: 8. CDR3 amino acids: CASSLRGDSGNEQFF. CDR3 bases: TGCGCCAGCAGCTTGCGGGGGGATAGTGGGAATGAGCAGTTCTTC.

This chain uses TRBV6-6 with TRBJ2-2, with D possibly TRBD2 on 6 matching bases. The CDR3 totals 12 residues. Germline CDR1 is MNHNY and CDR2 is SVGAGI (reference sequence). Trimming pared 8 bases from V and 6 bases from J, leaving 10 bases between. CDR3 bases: TGTGCCAGCTACGGGGGTGCCGGGGAGCTGTTTTTT. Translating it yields CASYGGAGELFF.

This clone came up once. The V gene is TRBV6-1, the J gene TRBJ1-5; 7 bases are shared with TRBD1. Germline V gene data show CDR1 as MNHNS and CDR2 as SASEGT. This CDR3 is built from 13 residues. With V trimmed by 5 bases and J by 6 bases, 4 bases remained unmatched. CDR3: CASSQRQGQPQHF. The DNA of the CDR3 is TGTGCCAGCAGTCAGAGACAGGGTCAGCCCCAGCATTTT.

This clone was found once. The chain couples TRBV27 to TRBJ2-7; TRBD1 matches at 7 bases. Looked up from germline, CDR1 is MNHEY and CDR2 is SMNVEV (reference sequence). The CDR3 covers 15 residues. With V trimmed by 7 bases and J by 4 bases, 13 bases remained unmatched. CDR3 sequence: CASKDVTGTEYEQYF. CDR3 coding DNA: TGTGCCAGCAAAGACGTGACCGGGACAGAATACGAGCAGTACTTC.

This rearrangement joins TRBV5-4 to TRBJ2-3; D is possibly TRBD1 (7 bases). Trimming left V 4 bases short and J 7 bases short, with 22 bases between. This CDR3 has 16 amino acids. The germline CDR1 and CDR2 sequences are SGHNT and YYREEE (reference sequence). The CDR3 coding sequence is TGTGCCAGCAGCCCCCAGGGGGGTTTTTTATCTTATACGCAGTATTTT. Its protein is CASSPQGGFLSYTQYF.

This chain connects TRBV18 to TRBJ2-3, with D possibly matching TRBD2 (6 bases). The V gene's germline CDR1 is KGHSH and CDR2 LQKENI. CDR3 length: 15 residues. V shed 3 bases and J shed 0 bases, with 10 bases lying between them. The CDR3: CASSPVGGSTDTQYF. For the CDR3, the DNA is TGTGCCAGCTCACCTGTCGGGGGTAGCACAGATACGCAGTATTTT.

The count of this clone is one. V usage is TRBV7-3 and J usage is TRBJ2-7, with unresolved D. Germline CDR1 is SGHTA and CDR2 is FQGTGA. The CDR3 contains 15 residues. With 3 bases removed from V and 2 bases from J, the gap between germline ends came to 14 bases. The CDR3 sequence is CASSFSAAPTYEQYF. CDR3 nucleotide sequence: TGTGCCAGCAGCTTCTCTGCGGCACCAACCTACGAGCAGTACTTC.